This T cell receptor (beta chain) was sequenced for a study of cytomegalovirus exposure and HLA in healthy donors. The primer mix had 60 Vbeta and 13 Jbeta primers. Libraries were prepared by immunoSEQ multiplex PCR; TCRdb keeps only in-frame clonotypes and omits some of them. The top ten clones hold about 1.5% of a sample with some 110,000 clones, under 70% of them seen once. The CDR3 is made up of 17 amino acids. Germline CDR1 is SGHRS and CDR2 is YFSETQ. Study outcomes and limitations: Sequencing likely caused a cluster of highly shared sequence variants.

This clone was seen a few times. The antigen is undetermined. One end of the junction does not line up with germline, which may come from a read error. The source material was PBMCs. J is TRBJ2-5 and V is TRBV5-1, with TRBD2 matching 12 bases. The receptor was derived from a man aged 18 to 29 in good health and CMV-seronegative. In nucleotides, the CDR3 is TGCGCCAGCCGCTTTAAGGGACTAGCGGGCGCGAGGGAGACCCAGTACTTC. It encodes CASRFKGLAGARETQYF. Drawing the rest from reference TRBV5-1 and TRBJ2-5, the complete variable domain is KAGVTQTPRYLIKTRGQQVTLSCSPISGHRSVSWYQQTPGQGLQFLFEYFSETQRNKGNFPGRFSGRQFSNSRSEMNVSTLELGDSALYLCASRFKGLAGARETQYFGPGTRLLVL.